Sequencing of this T cell receptor (beta chain) was carried out in a study of T cell clones after liver transplantation. Study-wide context: A pre-transplant mixed lymphocyte reaction with TCRbeta sequencing defined graft-donor-reactive clones followed in post-transplant blood. At least one year of complete immunosuppression withdrawal without enzymes over twice normal defined tolerance.

The germline V gene encodes CDR1 MNHEY and CDR2 SMNVEV (reference sequence). The CDR3 has 13 amino acids. The ends were cut back, 5 bases at V and 5 bases at J, with 12 bases in the middle. The method was immunoSEQ multiplex PCR; TCRdb's version includes in-frame clones alone and lacks a portion of them. The sample contains over 70,000 clones, 75% to 85% of which appear only once. General study points: The donor-reactive repertoire was only partly measurable in two subjects, lacking donor cells.

This clone was observed a handful of times. Its antigen remains unknown. The TCR was taken from a human patient who received a liver transplant. The graft donor may account for some of the T cells. V is TRBV27 and J is TRBJ2-5; maybe TRBD1 (5 bases). Material: CD4+ T cells from blood, obtained 12 months after liver transplant. The CDR3 is CASSRGRAETQYF. The DNA of the CDR3 is TGTGCCAGCAGTAGGGGCCGGGCGGAGACCCAGTACTTC.